This paragraph reports one T cell receptor beta chain. TCRdb reprocessed the 5' RACE reads and keeps a single row for each CDR3 protein, giving no DNA. This sample's clone table lists roughly 430,000 distinct CDR3 sequences. The data originate from a study of T cells expressing NK-cell markers. Study-wide background: Just one sequenced donor of eight was HCMV-seronegative, while seven were seropositive.

Per germline, CDR1 KGHSH and CDR2 LQKENI. This CDR3 region has 14 residues. The chain carries TRBV18 and TRBJ2-7; TCRdb's assignment of TRBD1 cannot be checked, as there is no DNA. Sample: blood T cells: a sorted CD56 or NKG2C T cell subset, CD4+ or CD8+ T cells, or bulk PBMC T cells (not recorded which). The receptor was derived from a woman aged 18-70 years in good health. This CDR3 reads CASSPGQYSYEQYF. Drawing the rest from reference TRBV18 and TRBJ2-7, the complete variable domain is NAGVMQNPRHLVRRRGQEARLRCSPMKGHSHVYWYRQLPEEGLKFMVYLQKENIIDESGMPKERFSAEFPKEGPSILRIQQVVRGDSAAYFCASSPGQYSYEQYFGPGTRLTVT.